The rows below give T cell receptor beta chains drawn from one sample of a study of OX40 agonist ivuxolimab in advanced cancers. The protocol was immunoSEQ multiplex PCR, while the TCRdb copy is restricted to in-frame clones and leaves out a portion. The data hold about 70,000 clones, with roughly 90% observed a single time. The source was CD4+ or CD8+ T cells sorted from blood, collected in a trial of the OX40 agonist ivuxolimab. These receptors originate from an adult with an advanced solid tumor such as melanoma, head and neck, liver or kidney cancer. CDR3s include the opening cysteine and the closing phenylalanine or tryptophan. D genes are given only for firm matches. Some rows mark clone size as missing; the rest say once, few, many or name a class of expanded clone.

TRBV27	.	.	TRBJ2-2	TGTGCCAGCAGTTTTTCCGGCAGGGAGCTGTTTTTT	CASSFSGRELFF
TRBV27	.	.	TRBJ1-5	TGTGCCAGCAGTTTACTGTCCGGGATCCAGCCCCAGCATTTT	CASSLLSGIQPQHF
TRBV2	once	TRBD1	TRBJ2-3	TGTGCCAGCATCACGACAGGGGGCAGCACAGATACGCAGTATTTT	CASITTGGSTDTQYF
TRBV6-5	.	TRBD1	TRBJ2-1	TGTGCCAGCAGTTACTCCACGGGACAGGTTAACAATGAGCAGTTCTTC	CASSYSTGQVNNEQFF
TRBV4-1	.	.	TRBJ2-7	TGCGCCAGCAGCCAAGCAAAAGGGTACGAGCAGTACTTC	CASSQAKGYEQYF
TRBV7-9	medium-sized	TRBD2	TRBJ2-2	TGTGCCAGCAGCGTGGGACTAAACACCGGGGAGCTGTTTTTT	CASSVGLNTGELFF
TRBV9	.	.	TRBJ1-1	TGTGCCAGCAGCGCGGCGGGGGTAAGAGGCACTGAAGCTTTCTTT	CASSAAGVRGTEAFF
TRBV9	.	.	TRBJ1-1	TGTGCCAGCAGCGTAGGTCCGACAGCGAACACTGAAGCTTTCTTT	CASSVGPTANTEAFF
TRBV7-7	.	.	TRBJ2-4	TGTGCCAGCAGCTTATTGGTAACCCTAGCCAAAAACATTCAGTACTTC	CASSLLVTLAKNIQYF
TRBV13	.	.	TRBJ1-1	TGTGCCAGCAGCTTAGAAAAATCGGGGAACACTGAAGCTTTCTTT	CASSLEKSGNTEAFF
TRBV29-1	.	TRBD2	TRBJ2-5	TGCAGCGTTGAATTTGGAATAGGGCTAGCGGGGGACAAGCAGGGGACCCAGTACTTC	CSVEFGIGLAGDKQGTQYF
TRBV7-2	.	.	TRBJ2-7	TGTGCCAGCAGCTTAGTGGGCAGGGAGATCCCCTACGAGCAGTACTTC	CASSLVGREIPYEQYF
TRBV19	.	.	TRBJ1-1	TGTGCCAGTAGTATCCCCGGGACTGAAGCTTTCTTT	CASSIPGTEAFF
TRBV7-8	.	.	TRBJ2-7	TGTGCCAGCAGCTTAGGGACTTCCAACTACGAGCAGTACTTC	CASSLGTSNYEQYF
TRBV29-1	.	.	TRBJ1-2	TGCAGCGTTGTCAGGGACGTGGTACATGGCTACACCTTC	CSVVRDVVHGYTF
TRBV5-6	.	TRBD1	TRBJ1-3	TGTGCCAGCAGCCCAGGACAGGGGAGAAACACCATATATTTT	CASSPGQGRNTIYF
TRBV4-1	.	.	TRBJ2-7	TGCGCCAGCAGCCAAAGTGGAGGGTTCCCCTACGAGCAGTACTTC	CASSQSGGFPYEQYF